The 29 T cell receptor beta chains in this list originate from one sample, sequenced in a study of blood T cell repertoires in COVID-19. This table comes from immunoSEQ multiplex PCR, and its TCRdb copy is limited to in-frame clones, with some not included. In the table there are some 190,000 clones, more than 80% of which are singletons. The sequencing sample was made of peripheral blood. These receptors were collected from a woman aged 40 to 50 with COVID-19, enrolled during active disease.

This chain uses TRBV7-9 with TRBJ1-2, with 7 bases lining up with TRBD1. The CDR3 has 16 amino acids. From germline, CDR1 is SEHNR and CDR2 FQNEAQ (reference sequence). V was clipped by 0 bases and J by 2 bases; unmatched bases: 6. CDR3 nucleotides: TGTGCCAGCAGCTTAGCTCCGGGACAGATCAACTATGGCTACACCTTC. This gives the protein CASSLAPGQINYGYTF.

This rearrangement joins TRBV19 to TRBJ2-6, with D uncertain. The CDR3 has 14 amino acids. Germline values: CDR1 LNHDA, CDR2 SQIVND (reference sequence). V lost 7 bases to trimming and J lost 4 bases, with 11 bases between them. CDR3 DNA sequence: TGTGCCAGTATCTCAGGAACCGGGGCCAACGTCCTGACTTTC. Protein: CASISGTGANVLTF.

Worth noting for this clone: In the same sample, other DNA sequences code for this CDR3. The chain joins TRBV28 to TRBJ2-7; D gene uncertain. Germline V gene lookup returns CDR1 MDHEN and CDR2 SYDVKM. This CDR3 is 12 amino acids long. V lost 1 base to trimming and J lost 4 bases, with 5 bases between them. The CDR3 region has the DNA TGTGCCAGCAGTTTATTGAGTTACGAGCAGTACTTC. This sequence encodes CASSLLSYEQYF. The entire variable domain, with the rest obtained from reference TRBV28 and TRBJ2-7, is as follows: DVKVTQSSRYLVKRTGEKVFLECVQDMDHENMFWYRQDPGLGLRLIYFSYDVKMKEKGDIPEGYSVSREKKERFSLILESASTNQTSMYLCASSLLSYEQYFGPGTRLTVT.

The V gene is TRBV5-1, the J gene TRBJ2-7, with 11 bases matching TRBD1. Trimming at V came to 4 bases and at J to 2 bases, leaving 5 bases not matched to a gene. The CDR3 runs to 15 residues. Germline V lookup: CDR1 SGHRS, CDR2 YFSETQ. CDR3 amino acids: CASSVGTGGTYEQYF. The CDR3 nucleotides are TGCGCCAGCAGCGTAGGGACAGGGGGAACCTACGAGCAGTACTTC.

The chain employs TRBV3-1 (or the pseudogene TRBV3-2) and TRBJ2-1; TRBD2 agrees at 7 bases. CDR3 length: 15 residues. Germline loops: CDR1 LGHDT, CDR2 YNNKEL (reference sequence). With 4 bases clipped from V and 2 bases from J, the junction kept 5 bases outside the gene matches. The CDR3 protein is CASSPLAGAYNEQFF. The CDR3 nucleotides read TGTGCCAGCAGCCCCCTGGCGGGAGCCTACAATGAGCAGTTCTTC.

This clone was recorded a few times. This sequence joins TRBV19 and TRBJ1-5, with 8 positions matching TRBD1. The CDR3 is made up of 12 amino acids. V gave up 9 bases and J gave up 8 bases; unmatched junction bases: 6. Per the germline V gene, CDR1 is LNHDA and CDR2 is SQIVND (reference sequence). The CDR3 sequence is CASQQGVEPQHF. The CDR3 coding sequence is TGTGCCAGCCAACAGGGGGTAGAGCCCCAGCATTTT.

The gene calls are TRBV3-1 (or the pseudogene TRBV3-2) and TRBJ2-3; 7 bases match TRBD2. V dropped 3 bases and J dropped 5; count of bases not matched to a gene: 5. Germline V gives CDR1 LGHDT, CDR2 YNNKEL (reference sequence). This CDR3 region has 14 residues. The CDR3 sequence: CASSQRLAGDTQYF. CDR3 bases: TGTGCCAGCAGCCAGAGACTAGCTGGAGATACGCAGTATTTT.

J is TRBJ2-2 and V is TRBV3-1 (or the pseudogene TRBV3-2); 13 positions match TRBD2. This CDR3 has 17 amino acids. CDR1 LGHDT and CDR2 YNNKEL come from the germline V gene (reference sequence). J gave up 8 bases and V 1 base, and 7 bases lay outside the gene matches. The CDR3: CASSQGLAGGHRGELFF. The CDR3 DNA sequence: TGTGCCAGCAGCCAAGGACTAGCGGGGGGACACAGAGGGGAGCTGTTTTTT.

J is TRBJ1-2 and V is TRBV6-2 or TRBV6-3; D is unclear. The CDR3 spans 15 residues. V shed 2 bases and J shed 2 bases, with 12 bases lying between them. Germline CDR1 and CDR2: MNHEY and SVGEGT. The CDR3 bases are TGTGCCAGCAGTTACAATCCCCAAAGCAACTATGGCTACACCTTC. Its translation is CASSYNPQSNYGYTF.

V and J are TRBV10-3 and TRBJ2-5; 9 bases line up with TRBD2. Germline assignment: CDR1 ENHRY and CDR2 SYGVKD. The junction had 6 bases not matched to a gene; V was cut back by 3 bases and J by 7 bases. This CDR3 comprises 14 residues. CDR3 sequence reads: CAISDSGGRGTQYF. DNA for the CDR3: TGTGCCATCAGTGATAGCGGGGGACGGGGGACCCAGTACTTC.

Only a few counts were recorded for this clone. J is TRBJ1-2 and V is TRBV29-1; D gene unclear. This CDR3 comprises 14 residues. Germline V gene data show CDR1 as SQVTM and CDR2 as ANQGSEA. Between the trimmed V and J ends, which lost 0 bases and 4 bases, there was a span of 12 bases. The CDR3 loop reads CSVEDREVPYGYTF. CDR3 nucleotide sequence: TGCAGCGTTGAAGATCGGGAAGTCCCCTATGGCTACACCTTC.

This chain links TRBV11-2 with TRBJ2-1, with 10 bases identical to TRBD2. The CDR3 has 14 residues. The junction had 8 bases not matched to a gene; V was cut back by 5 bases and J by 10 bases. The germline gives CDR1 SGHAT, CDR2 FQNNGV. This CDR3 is CASSPKREGVEQFF. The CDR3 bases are TGTGCCAGCAGCCCAAAGCGGGAGGGCGTCGAGCAGTTCTTC.

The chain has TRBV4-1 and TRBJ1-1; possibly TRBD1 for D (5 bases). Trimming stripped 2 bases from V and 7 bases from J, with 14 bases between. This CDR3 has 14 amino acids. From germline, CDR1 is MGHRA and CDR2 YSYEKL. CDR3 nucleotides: TGCGCCAGCAGCCAATTCAGGGATACCGATGAAGCTTTCTTT. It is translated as CASSQFRDTDEAFF.

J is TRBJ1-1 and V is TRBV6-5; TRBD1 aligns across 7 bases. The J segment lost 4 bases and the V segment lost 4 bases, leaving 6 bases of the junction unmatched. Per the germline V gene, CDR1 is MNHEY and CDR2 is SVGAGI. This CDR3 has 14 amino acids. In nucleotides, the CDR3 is TGTGCCAGCAGTTCCCAGGGGGAGCGCACTGAAGCTTTCTTT. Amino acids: CASSSQGERTEAFF.

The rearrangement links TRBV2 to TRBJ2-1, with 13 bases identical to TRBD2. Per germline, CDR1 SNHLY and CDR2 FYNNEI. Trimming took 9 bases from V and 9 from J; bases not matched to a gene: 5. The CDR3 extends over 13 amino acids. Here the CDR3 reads CARGTSGDAEQFF. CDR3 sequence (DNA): TGTGCCAGAGGGACTAGCGGGGACGCTGAGCAGTTCTTC.

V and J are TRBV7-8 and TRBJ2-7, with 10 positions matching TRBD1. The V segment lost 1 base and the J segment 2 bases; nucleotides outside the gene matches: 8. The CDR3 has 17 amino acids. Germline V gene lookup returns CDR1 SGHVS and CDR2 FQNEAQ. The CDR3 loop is CASSLGGRQGATYEQYF. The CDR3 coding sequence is TGTGCCAGCAGCTTAGGGGGGAGACAGGGGGCCACCTACGAGCAGTACTTC.

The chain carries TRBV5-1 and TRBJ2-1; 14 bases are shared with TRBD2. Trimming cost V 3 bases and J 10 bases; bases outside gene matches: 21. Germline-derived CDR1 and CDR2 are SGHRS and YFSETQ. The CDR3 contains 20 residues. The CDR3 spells CASSSNPTSGRASGSGEQFF. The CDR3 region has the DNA TGCGCCAGCAGCTCAAACCCGACTAGCGGGAGGGCCTCAGGCTCCGGGGAGCAGTTCTTC.

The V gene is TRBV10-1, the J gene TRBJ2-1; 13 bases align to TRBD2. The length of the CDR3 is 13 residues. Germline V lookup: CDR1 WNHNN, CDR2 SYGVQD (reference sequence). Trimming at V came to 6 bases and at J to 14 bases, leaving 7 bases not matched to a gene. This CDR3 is CASSRTSGSSKFF. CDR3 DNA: TGCGCCAGCAGCCGGACTAGCGGGAGTAGTAAGTTCTTC.

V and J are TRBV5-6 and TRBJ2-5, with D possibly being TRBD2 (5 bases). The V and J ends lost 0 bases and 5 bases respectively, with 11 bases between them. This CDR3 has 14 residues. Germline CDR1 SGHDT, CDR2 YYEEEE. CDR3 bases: TGTGCCAGCAGCTTGGTCACGGGGATCGAGACCCAGTACTTC. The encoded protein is CASSLVTGIETQYF.

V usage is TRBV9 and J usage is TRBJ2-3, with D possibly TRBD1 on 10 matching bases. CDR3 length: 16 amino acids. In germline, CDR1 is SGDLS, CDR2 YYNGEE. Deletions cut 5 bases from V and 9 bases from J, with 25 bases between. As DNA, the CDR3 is TGTGCCAGCAGTCCCTGGACAGGGGGACTAGCAGGCACGCAGTATTTT. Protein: CASSPWTGGLAGTQYF.

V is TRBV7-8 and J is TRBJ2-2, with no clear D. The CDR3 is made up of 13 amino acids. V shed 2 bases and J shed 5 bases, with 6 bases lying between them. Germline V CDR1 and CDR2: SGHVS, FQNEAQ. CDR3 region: CASSLLQTGELFF. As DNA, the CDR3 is TGTGCCAGCAGCTTATTACAGACCGGGGAGCTGTTTTTT.

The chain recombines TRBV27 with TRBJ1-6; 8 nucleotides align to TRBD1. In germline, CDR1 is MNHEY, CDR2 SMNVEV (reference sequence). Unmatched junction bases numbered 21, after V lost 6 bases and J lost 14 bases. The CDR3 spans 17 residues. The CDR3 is CASRSTGAQVGFRTLHF. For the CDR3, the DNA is TGTGCCAGCAGATCGACAGGGGCCCAGGTGGGATTCAGGACCCTCCACTTT.

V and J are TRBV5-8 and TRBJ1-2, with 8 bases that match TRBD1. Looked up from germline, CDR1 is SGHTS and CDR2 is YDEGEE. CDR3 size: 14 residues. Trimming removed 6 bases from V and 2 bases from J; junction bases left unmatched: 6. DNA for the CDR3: TGTGCCAGCACCCTGACAGGGGCAAACTATGGCTACACCTTC. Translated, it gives CASTLTGANYGYTF.

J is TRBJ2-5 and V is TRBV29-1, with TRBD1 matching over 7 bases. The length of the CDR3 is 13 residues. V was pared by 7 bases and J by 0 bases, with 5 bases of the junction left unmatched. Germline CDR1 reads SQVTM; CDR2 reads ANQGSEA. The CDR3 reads CSAIRGYQETQYF. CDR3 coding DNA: TGCAGCGCAATCAGGGGGTACCAAGAGACCCAGTACTTC.

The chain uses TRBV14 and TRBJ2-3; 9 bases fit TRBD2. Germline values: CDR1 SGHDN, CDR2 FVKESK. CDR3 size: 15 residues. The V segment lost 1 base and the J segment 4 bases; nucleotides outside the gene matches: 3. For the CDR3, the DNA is TGTGCCAGCAGCCAAGGGCGGGGGGGCCCAGATACGCAGTATTTT. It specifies CASSQGRGGPDTQYF.

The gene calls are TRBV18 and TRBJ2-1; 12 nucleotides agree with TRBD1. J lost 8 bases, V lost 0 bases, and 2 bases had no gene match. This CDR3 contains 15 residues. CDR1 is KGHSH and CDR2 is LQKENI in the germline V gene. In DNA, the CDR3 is TGTGCCAGCTCACCACCTGGGACAGGGGGCGATGAGCAGTTCTTC. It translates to CASSPPGTGGDEQFF.

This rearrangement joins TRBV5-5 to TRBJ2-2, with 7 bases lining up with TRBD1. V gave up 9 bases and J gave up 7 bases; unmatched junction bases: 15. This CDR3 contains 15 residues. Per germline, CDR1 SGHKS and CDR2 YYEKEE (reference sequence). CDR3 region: CATGVGTGEHGELFF. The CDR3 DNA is TGTGCCACCGGTGTAGGTACAGGGGAGCACGGGGAGCTGTTTTTT.

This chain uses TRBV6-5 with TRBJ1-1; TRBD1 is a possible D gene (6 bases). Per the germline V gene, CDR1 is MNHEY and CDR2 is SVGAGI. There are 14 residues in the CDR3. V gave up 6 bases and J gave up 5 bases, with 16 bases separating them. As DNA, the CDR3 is TGTGCCAGCAGCCGGGGAACAGGGAATACTGAAGCTTTCTTT. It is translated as CASSRGTGNTEAFF.

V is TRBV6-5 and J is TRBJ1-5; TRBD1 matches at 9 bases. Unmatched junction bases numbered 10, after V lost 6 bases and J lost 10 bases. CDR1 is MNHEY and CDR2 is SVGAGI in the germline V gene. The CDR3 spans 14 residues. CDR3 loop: CASRRQGEGEPQHF. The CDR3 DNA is TGTGCCAGCAGACGACAGGGGGAAGGTGAACCCCAGCATTTT.